A single sample gave rise to the 16 T cell receptor beta chains below, sequenced in a study of Ad26.COV2.S vaccination and SARS-CoV-2 variants. The method was immunoSEQ multiplex PCR; TCRdb's version includes in-frame clones alone and lacks a portion of them. The sample shows around 7,000 clones, roughly 84% of them seen only once. Here the sequenced sample was peripheral blood, taken after recovery from COVID-19. Every receptor here comes from a human donor who had recovered from COVID-19.

This rearrangement joins TRBV10-2 to TRBJ2-1; TRBD2 agrees at 12 bases. CDR1 and CDR2 from the germline V gene are WSHSY and SAAADI. The CDR3 extends over 17 amino acids. The ends lost 3 bases at V and 0 bases at J; junction bases unmatched: 3. The CDR3 DNA reads as TGCGCCAGCAGTGATCCGACTAGCGGGAGCTCCTACAATGAGCAGTTCTTC. Its translation: CASSDPTSGSSYNEQFF.

The rearrangement joins TRBV5-6 to TRBJ2-7, with D hard to call. Per germline, CDR1 SGHDT and CDR2 YYEEEE. The CDR3 has 13 amino acids. Trimming stripped 7 bases from V and 6 bases from J, with 17 bases between. CDR3 nucleotide sequence: TGTGCCAGCGGACCTTTCGGTTCGTTCGAGCAGTACTTC. As protein: CASGPFGSFEQYF.

The gene calls are TRBV6-5 and TRBJ2-1; D may be TRBD2 (7 bases). Germline CDR1 is MNHEY and CDR2 is SVGAGI. CDR3 length: 15 amino acids. V was trimmed by 2 bases and J by 10 bases, leaving 18 bases between them. CDR3 bases: TGTGCCAGCAGTTACGGCGGGGGCTATCCAGGCGAGCAGTTCTTC. Amino acids: CASSYGGGYPGEQFF.

V usage is TRBV5-4 and J usage is TRBJ2-6; D uncertain. V dropped 4 bases and J dropped 0 bases, with 11 bases sitting between them. This CDR3 comprises 16 residues. Germline CDR1 is SGHNT and CDR2 is YYREEE (reference sequence). This chain's CDR3 is CASSRSWSSGANVLTF. CDR3 nucleotides: TGTGCCAGCAGCCGCTCTTGGAGCTCTGGGGCCAACGTCCTGACTTTC.

V is TRBV7-2 and J is TRBJ2-1; the match to TRBD2 covers 7 bases. CDR3 length: 14 amino acids. The germline CDR1 and CDR2 sequences are SGHTA and FQGNSA. V gave up 0 bases and J gave up 4 bases; unmatched junction bases: 0. CDR3 DNA sequence: TGTGCCAGCAGCTTAGCGGGAGGGTACAATGAGCAGTTCTTC. It yields the protein CASSLAGGYNEQFF.

The chain couples TRBV19 to TRBJ2-7; 8 bases line up with TRBD2. This CDR3 is 15 amino acids long. Germline V lookup: CDR1 LNHDA, CDR2 SQIVND (reference sequence). V was pared by 5 bases and J by 2 bases, with 8 bases of the junction left unmatched. This CDR3 reads CASSSAGGSTYEQYF. CDR3 sequence (DNA): TGTGCCAGTAGTTCGGCGGGAGGATCGACCTACGAGCAGTACTTC.

The chain links TRBV9 to TRBJ2-3; D perhaps matches TRBD1 (5 bases). V lost 4 bases to trimming and J lost 5 bases, with 17 bases between them. The CDR3 consists of 15 residues. Germline loops: CDR1 SGDLS, CDR2 YYNGEE. The CDR3 sequence is CASSPLRVGQDTQYF. The DNA for the CDR3 is TGTGCCAGCAGCCCCCTCAGGGTGGGTCAAGATACGCAGTATTTT.

The gene calls are TRBV24-1 and TRBJ2-3; unclear D gene. Per germline, CDR1 KGHDR and CDR2 SFDVKD. The CDR3 is 13 residues long. Trimming pared 9 bases from V and 0 bases from J, leaving 9 bases between. This CDR3 reads CATPPGSTDTQYF. CDR3 in DNA: TGTGCCACCCCTCCTGGTAGCACAGATACGCAGTATTTT.

The CDR3 protein is CASSQTERQPQHF. DNA of the CDR3: TGTGCCAGCAGCCAGACGGAGAGGCAGCCCCAGCATTTT. This chain joins TRBV3-1 (or the pseudogene TRBV3-2) and TRBJ1-5; D is uncertain. CDR3 length: 13 residues. The germline V and J ends were trimmed by 3 bases and 7 bases, with 10 bases remaining between them. Germline CDR1 reads LGHDT; CDR2 reads YNNKEL (reference sequence).

The CDR3 loop reads CASSLGGTGSFYEQYF. The CDR3 region has the DNA TGTGCCAGCAGCCTCGGTGGTACAGGTTCTTTCTACGAGCAGTACTTC. V gene TRBV13 combines with J gene TRBJ2-7, with a possible D match to TRBD1 (5 bases). The CDR3 is 16 amino acids. V lost 5 bases, J lost 3 bases, and 20 bases lay in between. CDR1 PRHDT and CDR2 FYEKMQ come from the germline V gene (reference sequence).

The chain employs TRBV6-5 and TRBJ2-1, with 7 bases identical to TRBD1. Germline trimming cut 6 bases from V and 8 bases from J; bases unmatched to any gene: 13. CDR1 MNHEY and CDR2 SVGAGI come from the germline V gene. The CDR3 is made up of 15 amino acids. This CDR3 reads CASRSLKTGFYEQFF. Here the CDR3 DNA reads TGTGCCAGCAGATCATTAAAGACAGGGTTCTATGAGCAGTTCTTC.

Here the CDR3 DNA reads TGTGCCAGCAGTTGGGGCACAGGGGTCACTGAAGCTTTCTTT. Translated: CASSWGTGVTEAFF. The J gene is TRBJ1-1, the V gene TRBV6-2 or TRBV6-3; TRBD1 agrees at 7 bases. V trimming: 4 bases; J trimming: 4 bases; junction bases outside the gene matches: 6. This CDR3 comprises 14 residues. CDR1 and CDR2 (germline): MNHEY, SVGEGT.

The chain employs TRBV15 and TRBJ2-5, with D possibly matching TRBD1 (6 bases). The CDR3 runs 14 residues. Trimming took 2 bases from V and 2 from J, leaving 9 bases between them. Germline CDR1 is LNHNV and CDR2 is YYDKDF (reference sequence). CDR3 nucleotide sequence: TGTGCCACCAGCAGACAGGGGATACAAGAGACCCAGTACTTC. The encoded protein is CATSRQGIQETQYF.

The chain combines TRBV5-8 with TRBJ2-4, with a weak D call TRBD1 (6 bases). V lost 0 bases, J lost 4 bases, and 14 bases lay in between. The CDR3 extends over 16 amino acids. Germline V gives CDR1 SGHTS, CDR2 YDEGEE. The DNA for the CDR3 is TGTGCCAGCAGCTTGGAGATTGGGGGCGGTAAAAACATTCAGTACTTC. Protein product: CASSLEIGGGKNIQYF.

This clone was found a few times. The chain joins TRBV28 to TRBJ1-6; D may be TRBD1 (6 bases). CDR1 is MDHEN, CDR2 SYDVKM, per germline. Between the trimmed V and J ends, which lost 5 bases and 4 bases, there was a span of 12 bases. The CDR3 extends over 15 amino acids. This CDR3 reads CASSPGTLYNSPLHF. For the CDR3, the DNA is TGTGCCAGCAGTCCCGGGACACTATATAATTCACCCCTCCACTTT.

V gene TRBV3-1 (or the pseudogene TRBV3-2) combines with J gene TRBJ2-5; 7 bases map to TRBD2. CDR3 length: 16 residues. V gave up 1 base and J gave up 4 bases; unmatched junction bases: 9. CDR1 is LGHDT, CDR2 YNNKEL, per germline (reference sequence). The CDR3 sequence is CASSQVWGGVGETQYF. The CDR3 DNA is TGTGCCAGCAGCCAAGTGTGGGGGGGTGTGGGAGAGACCCAGTACTTC.